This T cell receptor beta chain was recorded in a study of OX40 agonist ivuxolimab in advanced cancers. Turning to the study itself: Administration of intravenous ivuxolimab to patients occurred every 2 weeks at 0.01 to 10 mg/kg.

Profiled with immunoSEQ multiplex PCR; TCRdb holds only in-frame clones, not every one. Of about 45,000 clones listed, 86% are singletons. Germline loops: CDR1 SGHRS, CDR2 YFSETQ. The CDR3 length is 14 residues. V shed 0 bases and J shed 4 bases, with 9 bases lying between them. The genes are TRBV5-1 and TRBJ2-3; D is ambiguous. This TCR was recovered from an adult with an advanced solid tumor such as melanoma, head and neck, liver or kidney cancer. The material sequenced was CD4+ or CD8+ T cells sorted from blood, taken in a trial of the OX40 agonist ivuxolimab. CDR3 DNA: TGCGCCAGCAGCTTGGAAAAGAATTCAGATACGCAGTATTTT. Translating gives CASSLEKNSDTQYF.